The next 28 T cell receptor beta chains were all read from a single sample in a study of molecular identifiers for immune sequencing clone quantification. Using its own MiXCR run on the PCR reads, TCRdb lists one record per CDR3 protein. Among hundreds of thousands of distinct CDR3 sequences listed, just under 20% were seen once. The material sequenced was naive CD8+ T cells from blood, with Jurkat cell RNA spiked in. Regarding subset: FACS-sorted CD8+CD4-CCR7+CD45RA+ naive T cells. The receptors were sampled from a human donor in good health. Some libraries in this study had Jurkat cell RNA spiked in.

The rearrangement joins TRBV6-5 to TRBJ2-7; TRBD1 is a possible D gene (5 bases). V lost 5 bases and J 6 bases, leaving 14 bases between the germline ends. CDR3 length: 13 residues. Germline-derived CDR1 and CDR2 are MNHEY and SVGAGI. The CDR3 sequence: CASSRAAGFEQYF. The DNA of the CDR3 is TGTGCCAGCAGTAGGGCGGCAGGGTTCGAGCAGTACTTC.

The table lists this clonotype with many counts. This sequence joins TRBV30 and TRBJ1-3; D gene uncertain. Germline V CDR1 and CDR2: GTSNPN, SVGIG (reference sequence). With 1 base removed from V and 1 base from J, the gap between germline ends came to 5 bases. The CDR3 spans 13 residues. CDR3 in DNA: TGTGCCTGGAGTGAAGGATCTGGAAACACCATATATTTT. Amino acid sequence: CAWSEGSGNTIYF.

The rearrangement uses TRBV11-3 and TRBJ2-3; 8 positions agree with TRBD2. Trimming removed 5 bases from V and 1 base from J; junction bases left unmatched: 5. Germline CDR1 reads SGHNT; CDR2 reads YENEEA. The CDR3 has 15 amino acids. CDR3 DNA: TGTGCCAGCAGCCAAATGACTAGCGGCACAGATACGCAGTATTTT. Residues: CASSQMTSGTDTQYF. The full variable domain, with the rest looked up from reference TRBV11-3 and TRBJ2-3, is EAGVVQSPRYKIIEKKQPVAFWCNPISGHNTLYWYLQNLGQGPELLIRYENEEAVDDSQLPKDRFSAERLKGVDSTLKIQPAELGDSAVYLCASSQMTSGTDTQYFGPGTRLTVL.

This clonotype was seen many times. The chain employs TRBV19 and TRBJ2-3, with D uncertain. The CDR3 contains 15 residues. Trimming left V 3 bases short and J 0 bases short, with 10 bases between. Germline V lookup: CDR1 LNHDA, CDR2 SQIVND (reference sequence). The CDR3 DNA follows: TGTGCCAGTAGTATCTCCCTTTCTAGCACAGATACGCAGTATTTT. Amino acids: CASSISLSSTDTQYF.

This clonotype was picked up a small number of times. A much larger clonotype is one base distant, so this may be a read error. V is TRBV6-2 or TRBV6-3 and J is TRBJ1-5; no clear D. CDR1 is MNHEY and CDR2 is SVGEGT in the germline V gene. The germline V and J ends were trimmed by 5 bases and 7 bases, with 15 bases remaining between them. This CDR3 spans 14 amino acids. The CDR3 nucleotides read TGTGCCAGCAGTAACCGCCCAGCGGGACAGCCCCAGCATTTT. It translates to CASSNRPAGQPQHF.

This clonotype was detected only a few times. This may come from a read error, since a much larger clone is one base off. This chain links TRBV4-3 with TRBJ2-5, with TRBD2 matching over 7 bases. CDR3 length equals 15 residues. The germline gives CDR1 LGHNA, CDR2 YSLEER. The CDR3 is CAGSQDRGSIETQYF. DNA for the CDR3: TGCGCCGGCAGCCAAGATCGCGGGAGTATTGAGACCCAGTACTTC.

The chain combines TRBV28 with TRBJ2-5, with D tentatively TRBD2 (6 bases). The CDR3 is made up of 18 amino acids. Per the germline V gene, CDR1 is MDHEN and CDR2 is SYDVKM. V shed 5 bases and J shed 7 bases, with 29 bases lying between them. The CDR3 region is CASSPEPREGLLQLTQYF. DNA of the CDR3: TGTGCCAGCAGTCCAGAGCCGCGCGAGGGACTGCTGCAATTGACCCAGTACTTC.

The table lists this clonotype with many counts. The chain joins TRBV4-3 to TRBJ2-3, with TRBD1 matching over 8 bases. V shed 5 bases and J 6 bases; nucleotides not matched to a gene: 10. CDR1 LGHNA and CDR2 YSLEER come from the germline V gene. The CDR3 totals 15 residues. Here the CDR3 reads CASSEDRATLDTQYF. As DNA, the CDR3 is TGCGCCAGCAGCGAGGACAGGGCCACCTTGGATACGCAGTATTTT.

V is TRBV5-6 and J is TRBJ1-2; D gene uncertain. The CDR3 extends over 15 amino acids. V was clipped by 4 bases and J by 4 bases, with 17 bases between them. The germline gives CDR1 SGHDT, CDR2 YYEEEE. The CDR3 region is CASSPLMPVSYGYTF. For the CDR3, the DNA is TGTGCCAGCAGCCCCCTTATGCCTGTTTCCTATGGCTACACCTTC.

This clonotype was counted ten times or more. This chain joins TRBV9 and TRBJ2-3; 7 positions match TRBD1. Trimming removed 2 bases from V and 8 bases from J; junction bases left unmatched: 5. Germline CDR1 reads SGDLS; CDR2 reads YYNGEE. CDR3 size: 13 residues. CDR3 coding DNA: TGTGCCAGCAGCGTGTGGACAGGTGTTACGCAGTATTTT. Translating it yields CASSVWTGVTQYF.

This chain joins TRBV20-1 and TRBJ2-7; tentatively, D is TRBD2 (6 bases). CDR3 length equals 14 residues. The germline V gene encodes CDR1 DFQATT and CDR2 SNEGSKA (reference sequence). The V end lost 0 bases, the J end lost 9 bases, and 18 bases lay between the germline ends. The DNA of the CDR3 is TGCAGTGCTAGAGATCTGTGGCGGGCCGGGGGGCAGTACTTC. Translating it yields CSARDLWRAGGQYF.

This clonotype appeared many times. V and J are TRBV6-5 and TRBJ1-1; possible D gene TRBD1, 6 bases. V lost 8 bases and J 7 bases, leaving 26 bases between the germline ends. Germline V CDR1 and CDR2: MNHEY, SVGAGI. CDR3 length equals 16 residues. Here the CDR3 reads CASLAFTGRGNGEAFF. For the CDR3, the DNA is TGTGCCAGCCTAGCCTTTACAGGGCGGGGGAACGGTGAAGCTTTCTTT.

The chain carries TRBV27 and TRBJ2-3; D possibly corresponds to TRBD1 (6 bases). Germline CDR1 and CDR2: MNHEY and SMNVEV (reference sequence). The germline V and J ends were trimmed by 6 bases and 10 bases, with 14 bases remaining between them. The CDR3 has 12 residues. The DNA for the CDR3 is TGTGCCAGCAGCCCGGGACATCCTGCGCAGTATTTT. Encoded protein: CASSPGHPAQYF.

This clonotype came up once. This may arise from a read error, as a much more abundant clone is one base away. The chain recombines TRBV5-1 with TRBJ2-7; no definite D call. Germline CDR1 is SGHRS and CDR2 is YFSETQ. The length of the CDR3 is 13 residues. CDR3 sequence reads: CASSWTDSHEQYF. As DNA, the CDR3 is TGCGCCAGCAGCTGGACCGACTCCCACGAGCAGTACTTC.

This chain links TRBV20-1 with TRBJ2-1, with 7 bases fitting TRBD2. Germline values: CDR1 DFQATT, CDR2 SNEGSKA (reference sequence). V lost 0 bases, J lost 6 bases, and 11 bases stayed unmatched. The CDR3 is 16 residues long. The CDR3 here is CSARDMGGLMINEQFF. The CDR3, as DNA: TGCAGTGCTAGAGATATGGGGGGACTAATGATCAATGAGCAGTTCTTC.

This clonotype turned up a few times. This rearrangement joins TRBV20-1 to TRBJ2-7; tentatively, D is TRBD1 or TRBD2 (7 bases each). CDR1 and CDR2 from the germline V gene are DFQATT and SNEGSKA (reference sequence). Trimming removed 7 bases at V and 4 bases at J, with 14 bases between. The CDR3 is 12 residues long. CDR3 coding DNA: TGCAGTGTGCGCAGGGGGGGTTACGAGCAGTACTTC. Amino acid sequence: CSVRRGGYEQYF.

This clonotype has at least ten counts. V usage is TRBV5-6 and J usage is TRBJ2-1, with a weak D call TRBD2 (5 bases). Trimming stripped 4 bases from V and 1 base from J, with 12 bases between. Germline values: CDR1 SGHDT, CDR2 YYEEEE. The CDR3 contains 15 residues. As DNA, the CDR3 is TGTGCCAGCAGCCCTCTCTCGGGATCCTACAATGAGCAGTTCTTC. The encoded protein is CASSPLSGSYNEQFF.

Comments on this clonotype: One junction end does not reproduce the germline sequence, and a read error may be involved. The chain links TRBV19 to TRBJ1-3; D is unclear. Germline CDR1 reads LNHDA; CDR2 reads SQIVND (reference sequence). There are 17 residues in the CDR3. The CDR3 here is CASSIVGVASSGNAIYF. The CDR3 DNA follows: TGTGCCAGTAGTATAGTGGGCGTCGCGAGCTCTGGAAACGCCATATATTTT.

This clonotype was seen at least ten times. CDR3 nucleotides: TGTGCCAGCAGTTACTGGGACAGGGGGAGGCCGGGAGTCGCGGGAACTGAAGCTTTCTTT. Its protein is CASSYWDRGRPGVAGTEAFF. The genes are TRBV6-5 and TRBJ1-1; 11 bases are a match to TRBD1. Germline trimming cut 1 base from V and 5 bases from J; bases unmatched to any gene: 18. The CDR3 contains 20 residues. Germline V CDR1 and CDR2: MNHEY, SVGAGI.

V usage is TRBV19 and J usage is TRBJ1-3; TRBD1 matches 8 bases. The CDR3 is made up of 18 amino acids. The V segment lost 9 bases and the J segment 0 bases; nucleotides outside the gene matches: 16. Germline V gene lookup returns CDR1 LNHDA and CDR2 SQIVND (reference sequence). The CDR3 loop is CASKGQELLRNSGNTIYF. CDR3 DNA: TGTGCCAGCAAGGGACAGGAACTTCTGAGAAACTCTGGAAACACCATATATTTT.

This clonotype was observed at least ten times. This rearrangement joins TRBV28 to TRBJ2-7, with 7 bases that match TRBD2. The CDR3 consists of 14 residues. In germline, CDR1 is MDHEN, CDR2 SYDVKM. The J segment lost 3 bases and the V segment lost 3 bases, leaving 5 bases of the junction unmatched. DNA of the CDR3: TGTGCCAGCAGTTTCCCGGGACTACACTACGAGCAGTACTTC. Translation: CASSFPGLHYEQYF. The full variable domain, with the rest looked up from reference TRBV28 and TRBJ2-7, is DVKVTQSSRYLVKRTGEKVFLECVQDMDHENMFWYRQDPGLGLRLIYFSYDVKMKEKGDIPEGYSVSREKKERFSLILESASTNQTSMYLCASSFPGLHYEQYFGPGTRLTVT.

The chain employs TRBV29-1 and TRBJ2-5; 9 positions match TRBD2. V dropped 8 bases and J dropped 5; count of bases not matched to a gene: 6. Germline lookup yields CDR1 SQVTM and CDR2 ANQGSEA. The CDR3 totals 12 residues. CDR3 loop: CSTIAGVETQYF. In DNA form, the CDR3 reads TGCAGCACAATAGCGGGGGTGGAGACCCAGTACTTC. Using reference TRBV29-1 and TRBJ2-5 for the parts outside the CDR3, the full variable domain is SAVISQKPSRDICQRGTSLTIQCQVDSQVTMMFWYRQQPGQSLTLIATANQGSEATYESGFVIDKFPISRPNLTFSTLTVSNMSPEDSSIYLCSTIAGVETQYFGPGTRLLVL.

This clonotype was counted a few times. The chain employs TRBV12-3 or TRBV12-4 and TRBJ2-1, with TRBD2 matching over 8 bases. Germline trimming cut 3 bases from V and 2 bases from J; bases unmatched to any gene: 3. The CDR3 has 15 residues. The CDR3 nucleotides are TGTGCCAGCAGTTTCGGGGGGGAGGCCTACAATGAGCAGTTCTTC. Residues: CASSFGGEAYNEQFF.

The V call is TRBV28, the J call TRBJ1-3; no firm D call. CDR1 and CDR2 from the germline V gene are MDHEN and SYDVKM. CDR3 length equals 17 residues. With 2 bases removed from V and 0 bases from J, the gap between germline ends came to 14 bases. Written as DNA, the CDR3 is TGTGCCAGCAGTTTAGAAAGGTACCGGGACTCTGGAAACACCATATATTTT. Translation: CASSLERYRDSGNTIYF.

On this clonotype itself: A much bigger clone sits one base away, suggesting this may be a read error. The chain links TRBV10-1 to TRBJ2-1, with D tentatively TRBD2 (5 bases). Germline assignment: CDR1 WNHNN and CDR2 SYGVQD (reference sequence). Trimming took off 5 bases at V and 4 bases at J, with 12 bases between the two ends. The CDR3 sequence is 14 residues long. The CDR3 sequence is CASSKRQIYNEQFF. The DNA of the CDR3 is TGCGCCAGCAGTAAGCGGCAGATATACAATGAGCAGTTCTTC.

Of note for this clonotype: A clone one base away is much larger, so this may be a read error. The chain joins TRBV7-4 to TRBJ2-6; the D gene is possibly TRBD1 (5 bases). CDR1 and CDR2 from the germline V gene are SGHVT and SQSDAQ. The CDR3 consists of 15 residues. In DNA form, the CDR3 reads TGTGCCAGCAGCTCTTCAGGGTTTGGGGCCAACGGCCTGACTTTC. It is translated as CASSSSGFGANGLTF.

As regards this clonotype: It may be a read error: a sequence one base away is much more abundant. This CDR3 is missing its conserved last phenylalanine or tryptophan, likely due to a read error. V is TRBV11-2 and J is TRBJ2-3, with D hard to call. Trimming shortened V by 6 bases and J by 4 bases, and 14 bases separated the two germline ends. CDR3 length: 14 amino acids. Germline-derived CDR1 and CDR2 are SGHAT and FQNNGV. CDR3 sequence reads: CASSLGFGPDTQYS. CDR3 coding DNA: TGTGCCAGCAGTCTAGGGTTCGGGCCAGATACGCAGTATTCT.

The chain is built from TRBV6-1 and TRBJ2-1; 7 bases line up with TRBD2. The CDR3 is made up of 13 amino acids. Trimming removed 8 bases from V and 4 bases from J; junction bases left unmatched: 5. Germline CDR1 MNHNS, CDR2 SASEGT. CDR3 loop: CASAWGGYNEQFF. The CDR3 DNA reads as TGTGCCAGCGCTTGGGGAGGGTACAATGAGCAGTTCTTC.